The 23 T cell receptor beta chains below come from one sample, sequenced in a study of Graves' ophthalmopathy and Graves' hyperthyroidism. RNA served as the template for amplifying TCR beta CDR3 regions. First-round RT-PCR employed HTBI primers, with a second-round multiplex PCR after it. TCRdb recomputed calls from the multiplex PCR reads with MiXCR, one row per CDR3 protein. The sample consists of hundreds of thousands of distinct CDR3 sequences, around a fifth of them appearing once. The material sequenced was peripheral blood. All receptors derive from a woman aged 18 to 35 with stable Graves' hyperthyroidism.

At least ten counts were recorded for this clonotype. The chain has TRBV12-3 or TRBV12-4 and TRBJ2-4, with TRBD2 matching over 13 bases. This CDR3 has 16 amino acids. V dropped 4 bases and J dropped 3; count of bases not matched to a gene: 3. This CDR3 is CASSSTSGGDKNIQYF. CDR3 DNA: TGTGCCAGCAGTTCCACTAGCGGGGGGGACAAAAACATTCAGTACTTC.

This clonotype was seen many times. This sequence joins TRBV7-2 and TRBJ2-7; TRBD2 is a possible D gene (5 bases). This CDR3 has 15 amino acids. Germline loops: CDR1 SGHTA, CDR2 FQGNSA. The germline V and J ends were trimmed by 5 bases and 4 bases, with 18 bases remaining between them. The CDR3 sequence: CASSLLRGRNYEQYF. The CDR3 DNA reads as TGTGCCAGCAGCCTCCTCCGGGGTAGAAATTACGAGCAGTACTTC.

This clonotype was counted many times. The rearrangement joins TRBV11-1 to TRBJ2-7; the match to TRBD2 covers 9 bases. From germline, CDR1 is SGHAT and CDR2 FQDESV (reference sequence). The CDR3 length is 17 residues. Trimming removed 6 bases from V and 4 bases from J; junction bases left unmatched: 16. The CDR3 sequence: CASRTGYSTSGGYEQYF. Here the CDR3 DNA reads TGTGCCAGCAGGACAGGGTATTCGACTAGCGGAGGATACGAGCAGTACTTC.

This clonotype was seen ten or more times. The rearrangement links TRBV28 to TRBJ2-7, with D unclear. Trimming took off 4 bases at V and 1 base at J, with 8 bases between the two ends. The germline V gene has CDR1 MDHEN and CDR2 SYDVKM. The CDR3 length is 13 residues. CDR3 sequence reads: CASSSDGSYEQYF. The CDR3 bases are TGTGCCAGCAGTTCCGACGGTTCCTACGAGCAGTACTTC.

This clonotype was seen many times. The J gene is TRBJ2-5, the V gene TRBV10-2; TRBD1 might be the D (5 bases). From germline, CDR1 is WSHSY and CDR2 SAAADI. V was trimmed by 2 bases and J by 8 bases, leaving 9 bases between them. The CDR3 consists of 12 residues. Here the CDR3 DNA reads TGCGCCAGCAGTGAGCCTAGGGGTACCCAGTACTTC. This encodes CASSEPRGTQYF.

In its sample, this clonotype was seen many times. The V call is TRBV28, the J call TRBJ2-2, with D possibly TRBD1 on 6 matching bases. The CDR3 contains 13 residues. CDR1 is MDHEN, CDR2 SYDVKM, per germline. The V and J ends lost 6 bases and 7 bases respectively, with 12 bases between them. As DNA, the CDR3 is TGTGCCAGCAGGCAAAACAGGGACGGGGAGCTGTTTTTT. Protein sequence: CASRQNRDGELFF.

This clonotype was picked up many times. CDR3 sequence: CASSFGTGANTEAFF. Written as DNA, the CDR3 is TGTGCCAGCAGCTTCGGAACAGGGGCGAACACTGAAGCTTTCTTT. The V gene is TRBV5-6, the J gene TRBJ1-1, with TRBD1 identical over 7 bases. Germline V gene lookup returns CDR1 SGHDT and CDR2 YYEEEE. Trimming cost V 2 bases and J 1 base; bases outside gene matches: 5. The length of the CDR3 is 15 residues.

Many counts were recorded for this clonotype. The V call is TRBV7-9, the J call TRBJ1-5, with unresolved D. The CDR3 totals 14 residues. The germline V gene has CDR1 SEHNR and CDR2 FQNEAQ (reference sequence). The germline V and J ends were trimmed by 5 bases and 8 bases, with 16 bases remaining between them. The CDR3 region has the DNA TGTGCCAGCAGCCCCCCCTGGGAATCAGAGCCCCAGCATTTT. Translated, it gives CASSPPWESEPQHF. The variable domain in full, completed from reference TRBV7-9 and TRBJ1-5, reads DTGVSQNPRHKITKRGQNVTFRCDPISEHNRLYWYRQTLGQGPEFLTYFQNEAQLEKSRLLSDRFSAERPKGSFSTLEIQRTEQGDSAMYLCASSPPWESEPQHFGDGTRLSIL.

This clonotype came up many times. Germline and junction disagree at one end, which may indicate a read error. The chain combines TRBV6-1 with TRBJ1-1; a possible D gene is TRBD1 (5 bases). Germline values: CDR1 MNHNS, CDR2 SASEGT. The CDR3 extends over 15 amino acids. This CDR3 is CASSQMGFGTSETFF. In DNA form, the CDR3 reads TGTGCCAGCAGTCAGATGGGGTTTGGGACGTCTGAAACTTTCTTT.

This clonotype was counted ten times or more. The chain links TRBV29-1 to TRBJ2-7; 10 positions agree with TRBD2. The CDR3 spans 14 residues. Trimming took 5 bases from V and 3 from J; bases not matched to a gene: 7. CDR1 and CDR2 (germline): SQVTM, ANQGSEA. The CDR3 sequence: CSVLGLASVYEQYF. In DNA, the CDR3 is TGCAGCGTTTTGGGACTAGCGTCGGTCTACGAGCAGTACTTC.

This clonotype showed up many times. This rearrangement joins TRBV28 to TRBJ2-3; D remains ambiguous. CDR1 is MDHEN and CDR2 is SYDVKM in the germline V gene. The V end lost 5 bases, the J end lost 6 bases, and 9 bases lay between the germline ends. This CDR3 is built from 12 residues. For the CDR3, the DNA is TGTGCCAGCAGTCCCCCTAGGGATACGCAGTATTTT. It yields the protein CASSPPRDTQYF.

This clonotype was seen at least ten times. V is TRBV2 and J is TRBJ1-2, with D uncertain. This CDR3 region has 15 residues. Deletions cut 4 bases from V and 4 bases from J, with 16 bases between. Looked up from germline, CDR1 is SNHLY and CDR2 is FYNNEI. This chain's CDR3 is CASSVVEFPFYGYTF. The CDR3 coding sequence is TGTGCCAGCAGTGTCGTGGAATTCCCCTTCTATGGCTACACCTTC.

At least ten counts were recorded for this clonotype. The rearrangement links TRBV28 to TRBJ1-1, with D possibly matching TRBD1 (5 bases). The V end was cut by 6 bases, the J end by 0 bases, with 20 bases between. The CDR3 runs 17 residues. The V gene's germline CDR1 is MDHEN and CDR2 SYDVKM. The CDR3 bases are TGTGCCAGCAGAACCGCCGGGACCCACTTCATGAACACTGAAGCTTTCTTT. Its protein is CASRTAGTHFMNTEAFF.

This clonotype was found a few times. This chain links TRBV19 with TRBJ1-2; 10 nucleotides agree with TRBD1. The CDR3 covers 19 residues. Trimming cost V 2 bases and J 3 bases; bases outside gene matches: 15. Germline V gene data show CDR1 as LNHDA and CDR2 as SQIVND (reference sequence). The CDR3, as DNA: TGTGCCAGTAGTATACTGAGGGGCATGACAGGGGGCGCGGACTATGGCTACACCTTC. Amino acid sequence: CASSILRGMTGGADYGYTF.

At least ten counts were recorded for this clonotype. V usage is TRBV29-1 and J usage is TRBJ2-7, with D maybe TRBD1 (6 bases). V shed 2 bases and J shed 6 bases, with 20 bases lying between them. This CDR3 is 15 amino acids long. From germline, CDR1 is SQVTM and CDR2 ANQGSEA. The DNA for the CDR3 is TGCAGCGTTGAAATATCTGGCAGGGGCCTCTCCGAGCAGTACTTC. It encodes CSVEISGRGLSEQYF.

This rearrangement joins TRBV20-1 to TRBJ1-2; D ambiguous. V dropped 3 bases and J dropped 4 bases, with 12 bases sitting between them. The germline gives CDR1 DFQATT, CDR2 SNEGSKA (reference sequence). This CDR3 is built from 13 residues. The CDR3 DNA reads TGCAGTGCTAGGCTACTAGAGAGCTATGGCTACACCTTC. Protein product: CSARLLESYGYTF.

The table lists this clonotype with many counts. The rearrangement links TRBV30 to TRBJ1-5; possible D gene TRBD1, 6 bases. The CDR3 is 13 residues long. Germline V gives CDR1 GTSNPN, CDR2 SVGIG (reference sequence). The V gene lost 2 bases and the J gene lost 7 bases, with 12 bases spanning the gap. The CDR3, as DNA: TGTGCCTGGAGTTTTGGGGGCTACCAGCCCCAGCATTTT. It specifies CAWSFGGYQPQHF.

The chain employs TRBV27 and TRBJ2-7; 8 nucleotides align to TRBD2. The CDR3 runs to 14 residues. Germline CDR1 and CDR2: MNHEY and SMNVEV (reference sequence). V lost 5 bases to trimming and J lost 2 bases; unmatched junction nucleotides: 5. The CDR3 is CASSPHSGTYEQYF. In DNA, the CDR3 is TGTGCCAGCAGTCCGCATAGCGGGACCTACGAGCAGTACTTC.

This clonotype was counted many times. The CDR3, as DNA: TGCAGTGCTAGAGCTCCCGGGACAGGGGAGTACGAGCAGTACTTC. This gives the protein CSARAPGTGEYEQYF. The rearrangement joins TRBV20-1 to TRBJ2-7; the match to TRBD1 covers 10 bases. J gave up 4 bases and V 1 base, and 7 bases lay outside the gene matches. The CDR3 has 15 residues. Germline assignment: CDR1 DFQATT and CDR2 SNEGSKA (reference sequence).

This clonotype was recorded once. Possible read error: a much larger clone is one base away. This chain links TRBV30 with TRBJ2-7; D is perhaps TRBD1 (7 bases). CDR3 length: 13 residues. Germline V lookup: CDR1 GTSNPN, CDR2 SVGIG (reference sequence). V gave up 7 bases and J gave up 4 bases, with 17 bases separating them. The DNA of the CDR3 is TGTGCCTTACCGGGAGACAGGGTTTACGAGCAGTACGTC. Its translation is CALPGDRVYEQYV.

This rearrangement joins TRBV28 to TRBJ2-7, with 8 bases matching TRBD2. With 4 bases clipped from V and 7 bases from J, the junction kept 12 bases outside the gene matches. This CDR3 is built from 15 residues. Germline CDR1 MDHEN, CDR2 SYDVKM. CDR3 region: CASSSVSGGLWEQYF. CDR3 sequence (DNA): TGTGCCAGCAGTTCCGTGTCGGGAGGGCTGTGGGAGCAGTACTTC. Complete variable domain (other parts from reference TRBV28 and TRBJ2-7): DVKVTQSSRYLVKRTGEKVFLECVQDMDHENMFWYRQDPGLGLRLIYFSYDVKMKEKGDIPEGYSVSREKKERFSLILESASTNQTSMYLCASSSVSGGLWEQYFGPGTRLTVT.

This clonotype was detected many times. The rearrangement joins TRBV2 to TRBJ1-1, with D possibly TRBD1 on 5 matching bases. The germline V and J ends were trimmed by 1 base and 5 bases, with 14 bases remaining between them. This CDR3 comprises 15 residues. The germline V gene has CDR1 SNHLY and CDR2 FYNNEI. CDR3 nucleotides: TGTGCCAGCAGTGAAGGTCTGGGGGGGAGGACTGAAGCTTTCTTT. Protein product: CASSEGLGGRTEAFF.

This clonotype has ten or more counts. A single base separates this from a much larger clone, so it may be a read error. V gene TRBV12-3 or TRBV12-4 combines with J gene TRBJ2-7; TRBD2 matches at 11 bases. J was trimmed by 4 bases and V by 3 bases; bases with no gene match: 8. The CDR3 has 16 residues. The CDR3 coding sequence is TGTGCCAGCAGTTTCCTTAGCGGGAGGGCCGCTTACGAGCAGTACTTC. Protein sequence: CASSFLSGRAAYEQYF.